This TCR beta chain was recorded in a study of graft-versus-host responses after intestinal transplantation. Turning to the study itself: All recipients were given anti-thymocyte globulin induction, and tacrolimus and steroids were then administered for three to four years. Notes on the study in general: Recipient-marrow GvH clones were detected, some having first appeared in ileum or blood.

Irradiated, violet-dye-labeled stimulators (around 200,000) were plated alongside around 200,000 CFSE-labeled responders. After the reaction, proliferating CFSE-low CD3+CD4+ and CD3+CD8+ responders were sorted. After removal of 6 bases from V and 5 bases from J, the junction contained 9 bases not matched to a gene. The germline gives CDR1 MGHRA, CDR2 YSYEKL. This CDR3 region has 15 residues. Assay used: immunoSEQ multiplex PCR; TCRdb lists only in-frame clones, some missing. This sample yields some 14,000 clones, of which about 35% are seen a single time; around 2.3% belongs to the top ten. The sample in question was alloreactive CD8+ T cells from a mixed lymphocyte reaction culture, obtained before intestinal transplant. The subset is: CFSE-low proliferating T cells sorted from approximately 6-day pre-transplant mixed lymphocyte reaction (GvH or HvG direction). The chain employs TRBV4-1 and TRBJ2-2; 7 bases are shared with TRBD2. The TCR originated in a human patient who received an intestinal transplant. CDR3: CASRYRDYWTGELFF. The CDR3 DNA follows: TGCGCCAGCAGGTACCGGGACTACTGGACCGGGGAGCTGTTTTTT.